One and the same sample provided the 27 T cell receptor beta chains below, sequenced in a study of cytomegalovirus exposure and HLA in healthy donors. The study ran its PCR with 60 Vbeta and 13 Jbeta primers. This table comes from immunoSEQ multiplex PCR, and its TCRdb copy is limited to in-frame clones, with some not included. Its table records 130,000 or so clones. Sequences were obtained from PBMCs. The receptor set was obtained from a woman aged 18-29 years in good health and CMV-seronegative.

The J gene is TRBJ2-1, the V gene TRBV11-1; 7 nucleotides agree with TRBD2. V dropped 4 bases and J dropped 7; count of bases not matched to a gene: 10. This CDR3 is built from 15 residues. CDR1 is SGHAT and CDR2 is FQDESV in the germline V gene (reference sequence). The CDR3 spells CASSSMIISGNEQFF. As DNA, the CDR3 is TGTGCCAGCAGCTCAATGATAATTAGCGGGAATGAGCAGTTCTTC.

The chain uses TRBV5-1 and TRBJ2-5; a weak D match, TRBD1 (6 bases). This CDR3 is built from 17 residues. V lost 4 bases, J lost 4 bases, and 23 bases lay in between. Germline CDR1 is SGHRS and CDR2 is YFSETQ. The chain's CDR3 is CASSNDRLLLVRETQYF. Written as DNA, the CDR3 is TGCGCCAGCAGCAACGACAGGTTGCTACTGGTACGAGAGACCCAGTACTTC.

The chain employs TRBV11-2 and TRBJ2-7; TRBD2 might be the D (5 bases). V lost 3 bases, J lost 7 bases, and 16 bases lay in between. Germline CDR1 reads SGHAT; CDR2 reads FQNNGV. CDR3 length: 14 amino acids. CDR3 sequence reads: CASSFSPSSGEQYF. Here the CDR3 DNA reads TGTGCCAGCAGCTTTAGTCCTAGCTCCGGGGAGCAGTACTTC.

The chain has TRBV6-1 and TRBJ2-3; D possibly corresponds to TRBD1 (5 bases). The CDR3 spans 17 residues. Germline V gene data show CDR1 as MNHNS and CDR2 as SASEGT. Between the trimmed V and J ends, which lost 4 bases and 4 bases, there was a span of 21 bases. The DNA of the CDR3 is TGTGCCAGCAGTGTCCTGAGGTTACAGGCAGTCGCAGATACGCAGTATTTT. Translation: CASSVLRLQAVADTQYF.

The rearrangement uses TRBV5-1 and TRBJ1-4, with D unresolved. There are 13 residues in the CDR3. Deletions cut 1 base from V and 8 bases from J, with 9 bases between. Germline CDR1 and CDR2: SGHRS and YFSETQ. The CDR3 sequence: CASSLSFREKLFF. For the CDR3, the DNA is TGCGCCAGCAGCTTGTCCTTCAGGGAAAAACTGTTTTTT.

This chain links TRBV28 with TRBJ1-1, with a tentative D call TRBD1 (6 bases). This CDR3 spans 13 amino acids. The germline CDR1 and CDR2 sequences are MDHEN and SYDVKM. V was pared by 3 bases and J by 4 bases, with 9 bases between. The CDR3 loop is CASSFPRGTEAFF. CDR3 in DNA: TGTGCCAGCAGTTTCCCCAGGGGCACTGAAGCTTTCTTT.

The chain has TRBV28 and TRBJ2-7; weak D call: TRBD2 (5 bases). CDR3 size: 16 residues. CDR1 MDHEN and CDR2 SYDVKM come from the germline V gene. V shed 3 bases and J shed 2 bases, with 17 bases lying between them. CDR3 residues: CASSFWVGDNTYEQYV. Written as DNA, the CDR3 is TGTGCCAGCAGTTTCTGGGTGGGAGACAACACCTACGAGCAGTACGTC.

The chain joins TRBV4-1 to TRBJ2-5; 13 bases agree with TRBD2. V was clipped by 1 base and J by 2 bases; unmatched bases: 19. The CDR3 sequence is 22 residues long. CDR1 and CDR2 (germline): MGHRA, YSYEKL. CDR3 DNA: TGCGCCAGCAGCCAAGTGGGGGCGCGACTAGCGGGAGGATCCCACCTTCAAGAGACCCAGTACTTC. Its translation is CASSQVGARLAGGSHLQETQYF.

CDR3 amino acids: CASSLAHRGSDYGYTF. The CDR3 DNA sequence: TGTGCCAGCAGCTTAGCGCATCGGGGATCCGACTATGGCTACACCTTC. This sequence joins TRBV11-1 and TRBJ1-2; D is unresolved. Germline-derived CDR1 and CDR2 are SGHAT and FQDESV (reference sequence). V dropped 0 bases and J dropped 3 bases, with 14 bases sitting between them. This CDR3 is built from 16 residues.

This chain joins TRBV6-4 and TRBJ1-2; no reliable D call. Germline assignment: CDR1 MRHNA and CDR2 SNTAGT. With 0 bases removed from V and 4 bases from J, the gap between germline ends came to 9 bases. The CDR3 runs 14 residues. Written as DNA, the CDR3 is TGTGCCAGCAGTGACTCAGGGAGTGGCTATGGCTACACCTTC. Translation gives CASSDSGSGYGYTF.

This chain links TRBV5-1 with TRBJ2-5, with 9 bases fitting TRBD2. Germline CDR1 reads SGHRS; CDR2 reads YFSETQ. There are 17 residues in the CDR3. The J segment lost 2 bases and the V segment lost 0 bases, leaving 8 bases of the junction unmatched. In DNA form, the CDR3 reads TGCGCCAGCAGCTTGGTGCGGGAGGGCCTGGTGCAAGAGACCCAGTACTTC. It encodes CASSLVREGLVQETQYF. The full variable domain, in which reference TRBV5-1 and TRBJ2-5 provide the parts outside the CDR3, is KAGVTQTPRYLIKTRGQQVTLSCSPISGHRSVSWYQQTPGQGLQFLFEYFSETQRNKGNFPGRFSGRQFSNSRSEMNVSTLELGDSALYLCASSLVREGLVQETQYFGPGTRLLVL.

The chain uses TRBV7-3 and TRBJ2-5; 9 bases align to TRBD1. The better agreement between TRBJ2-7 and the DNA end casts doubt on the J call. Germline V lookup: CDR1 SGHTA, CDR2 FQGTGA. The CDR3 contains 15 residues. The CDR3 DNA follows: TGTGCCAGCAGCTTACAGGTGGGACAGGGCTACGAGCAGTACTTC. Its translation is CASSLQVGQGYEQYF.

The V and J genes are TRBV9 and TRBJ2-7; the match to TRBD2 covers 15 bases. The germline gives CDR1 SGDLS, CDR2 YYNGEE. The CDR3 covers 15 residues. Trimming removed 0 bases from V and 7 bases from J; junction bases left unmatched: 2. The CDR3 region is CASSVGTSGRGEQYF. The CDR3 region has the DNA TGTGCCAGCAGCGTAGGGACTAGCGGGAGGGGAGAGCAGTACTTC.

CDR3 in amino acids: CATSRGGHNEKLFF. DNA for the CDR3: TGTGCCACCAGCAGAGGGGGACACAATGAAAAACTGTTTTTT. The chain couples TRBV15 to TRBJ1-4, with a possible D match to TRBD1 (6 bases). This CDR3 comprises 14 residues. Germline CDR1 LNHNV, CDR2 YYDKDF (reference sequence). V was shortened by 1 base and J by 5 bases, with 8 bases between the two germline ends.

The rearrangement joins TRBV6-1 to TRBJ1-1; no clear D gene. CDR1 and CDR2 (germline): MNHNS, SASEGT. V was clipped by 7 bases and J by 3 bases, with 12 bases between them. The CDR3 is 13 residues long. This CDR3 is CASNLVRDTEAFF. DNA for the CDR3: TGTGCCAGCAACTTAGTCCGGGACACTGAAGCTTTCTTT.

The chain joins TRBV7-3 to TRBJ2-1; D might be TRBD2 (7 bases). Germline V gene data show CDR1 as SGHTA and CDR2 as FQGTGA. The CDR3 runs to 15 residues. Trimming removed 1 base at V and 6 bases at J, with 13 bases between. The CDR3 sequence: CASSLKGEGRNEQFF. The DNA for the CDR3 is TGTGCCAGCAGCTTAAAGGGGGAGGGACGCAATGAGCAGTTCTTC.

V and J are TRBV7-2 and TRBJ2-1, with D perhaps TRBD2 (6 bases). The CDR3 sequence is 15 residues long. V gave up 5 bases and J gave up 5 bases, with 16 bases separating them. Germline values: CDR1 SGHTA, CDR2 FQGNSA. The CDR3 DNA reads TGTGCCAGCAGCCGGGGGAGTAGCCTCAACAATGAGCAGTTCTTC. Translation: CASSRGSSLNNEQFF.

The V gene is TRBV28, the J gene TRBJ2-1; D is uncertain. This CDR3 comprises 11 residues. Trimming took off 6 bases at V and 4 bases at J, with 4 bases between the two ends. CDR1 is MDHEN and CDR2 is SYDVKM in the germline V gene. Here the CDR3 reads CASRLYNEQFF. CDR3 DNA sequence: TGTGCCAGCAGGCTATACAATGAGCAGTTCTTC.

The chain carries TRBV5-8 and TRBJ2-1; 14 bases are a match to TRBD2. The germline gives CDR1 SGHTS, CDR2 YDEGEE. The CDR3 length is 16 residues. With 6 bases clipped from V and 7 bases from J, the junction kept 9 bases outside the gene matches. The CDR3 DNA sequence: TGTGCCAGCATCATGGGGGGGACTAGCGGGAGAAATGAGCAGTTCTTC. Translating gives CASIMGGTSGRNEQFF.

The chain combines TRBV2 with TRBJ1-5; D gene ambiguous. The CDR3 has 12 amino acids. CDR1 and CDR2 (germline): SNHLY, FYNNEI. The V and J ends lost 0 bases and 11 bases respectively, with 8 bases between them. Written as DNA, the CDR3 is TGTGCCAGCAGTGAAGCGCGGGTATCCCAGCATTTT. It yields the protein CASSEARVSQHF. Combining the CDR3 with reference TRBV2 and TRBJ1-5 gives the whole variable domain EPEVTQTPSHQVTQMGQEVILRCVPISNHLYFYWYRQILGQKVEFLVSFYNNEISEKSEIFDDQFSVERPDGSNFTLKIRSTKLEDSAMYFCASSEARVSQHFGDGTRLSIL.

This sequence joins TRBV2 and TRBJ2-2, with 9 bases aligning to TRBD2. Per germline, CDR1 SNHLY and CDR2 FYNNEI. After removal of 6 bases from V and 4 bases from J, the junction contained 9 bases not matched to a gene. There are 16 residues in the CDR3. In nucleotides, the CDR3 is TGTGCCAGCAGGGGCGGGAGGGCCGCGGGCACCGGGGAGCTGTTTTTT. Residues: CASRGGRAAGTGELFF.

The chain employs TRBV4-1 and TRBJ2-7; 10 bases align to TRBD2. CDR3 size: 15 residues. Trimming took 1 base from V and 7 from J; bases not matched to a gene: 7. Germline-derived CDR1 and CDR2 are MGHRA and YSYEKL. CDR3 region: CASSQGLAGAREQYF. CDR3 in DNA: TGCGCCAGCAGCCAAGGCCTAGCGGGGGCTCGAGAGCAGTACTTC.

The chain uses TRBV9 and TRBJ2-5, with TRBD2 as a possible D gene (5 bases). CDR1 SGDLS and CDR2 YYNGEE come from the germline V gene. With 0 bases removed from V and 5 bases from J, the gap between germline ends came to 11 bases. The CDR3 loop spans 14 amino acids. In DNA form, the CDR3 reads TGTGCCAGCAGCGTAGCTGTGGGAGTTGAGACCCAGTACTTC. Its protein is CASSVAVGVETQYF.

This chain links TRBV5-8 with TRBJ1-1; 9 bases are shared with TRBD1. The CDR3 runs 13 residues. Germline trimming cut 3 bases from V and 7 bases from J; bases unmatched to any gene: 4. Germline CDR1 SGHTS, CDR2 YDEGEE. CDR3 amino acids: CASSSDRGDEAFF. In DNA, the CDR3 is TGTGCCAGCAGCTCTGACAGGGGGGATGAAGCTTTCTTT.

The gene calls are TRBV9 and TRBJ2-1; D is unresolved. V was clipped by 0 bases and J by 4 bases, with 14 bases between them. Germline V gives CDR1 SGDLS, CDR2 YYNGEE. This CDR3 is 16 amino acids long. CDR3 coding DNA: TGTGCCAGCAGCGTAGCGACCCGCGAGACTTACAATGAGCAGTTCTTC. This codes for CASSVATRETYNEQFF.

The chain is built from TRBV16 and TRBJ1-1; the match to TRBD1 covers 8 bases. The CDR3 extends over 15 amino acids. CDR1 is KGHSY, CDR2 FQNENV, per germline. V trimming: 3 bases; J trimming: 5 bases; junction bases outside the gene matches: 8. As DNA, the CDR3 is TGTGCCAGCAGCCATCGGACAGGGTCCAGGACTGAAGCTTTCTTT. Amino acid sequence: CASSHRTGSRTEAFF.

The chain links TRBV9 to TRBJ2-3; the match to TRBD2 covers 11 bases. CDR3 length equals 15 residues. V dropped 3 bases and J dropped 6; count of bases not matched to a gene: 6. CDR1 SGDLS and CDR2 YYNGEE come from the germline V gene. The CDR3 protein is CASSDSGRAVDTQYF. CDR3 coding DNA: TGTGCCAGCAGCGATAGCGGGAGGGCCGTTGATACGCAGTATTTT.